This T cell receptor (beta chain) was captured by sequencing in a study of T cell repertoires in cytomegalovirus infection. MiXCR, run by TCRdb on the reads, gives a single entry per CDR3 protein. The sample shows 250,000 to 300,000 distinct CDR3 sequences, around 20% of them seen only once. A single count supports this clonotype. What it binds is not known. The V gene end was trimmed by 4 bases and the J gene end by 0 bases; junction bases not matched to a gene: 9. This CDR3 comprises 17 residues. Germline V gene lookup returns CDR1 SGHRS and CDR2 YFSETQ. The sequences come from cultured PBMCs, collected from culture after CMV antigen stimulation. V usage is TRBV5-1 and J usage is TRBJ2-1; 8 positions agree with TRBD1. The origin of this receptor is a human donor in good health (CMV status not recorded). Some clones in this sample may be carry-over from other donors' samples. The CDR3 DNA sequence: TGCGCCAGCAGCCCCAGACAGGGGTCGAGCTCCTACAATGAGCAGTTCTTC. Translated: CASSPRQGSSSYNEQFF.